The rows below give T cell receptor beta chains drawn from one sample of a study of blood T cell repertoires in COVID-19. Libraries were prepared by immunoSEQ multiplex PCR; TCRdb keeps only in-frame clonotypes and omits some of them. The sample shows roughly 100,000 clones, about four fifths of them seen only once. The sample consisted of peripheral blood. The receptors were sampled from a woman at least 80 years old with acute or convalescent COVID-19. CDR3s include the opening cysteine and the closing phenylalanine or tryptophan. The D gene is left open where the match is weak. Not all rows give a size; the values are once, few, many and, for expanded clones, a class.

size	J	D	V	CDR3	DNA
once	TRBJ2-3	NA	TRBV9	CASSPRTGVDTQYF	TGTGCCAGCAGCCCCCGTACGGGGGTTGATACGCAGTATTTT
once	TRBJ2-2	TRBD2	TRBV3-1/TRBV3-2	CASSQEVGAGNTGELFF	TGTGCCAGCAGCCAAGAGGTTGGAGCGGGAAACACCGGGGAGCTGTTTTTT
NA	TRBJ1-3	NA	TRBV19	CASSIRSGNTIYF	TGTGCCAGTAGTATCAGATCTGGAAACACCATATATTTT
NA	TRBJ1-5	TRBD1	TRBV5-1	CASSYTGERDQPQHF	TGCGCCAGCAGCTATACAGGGGAGCGGGATCAGCCCCAGCATTTT
NA	TRBJ2-7	NA	TRBV27	CASRPGDKGTDEQYF	TGTGCCAGCCGCCCCGGGGACAAGGGTACGGACGAGCAGTACTTC
NA	TRBJ2-2	NA	TRBV24-1	CATGSRDINTGELFF	TGTGCCACCGGCTCCCGGGACATCAACACCGGGGAGCTGTTTTTT
NA	TRBJ1-1	NA	TRBV3-1/TRBV3-2	CASSQMDMNTEAFF	TGTGCCAGCAGCCAGATGGACATGAACACTGAAGCTTTCTTT
NA	TRBJ2-5	NA	TRBV6-5	CASTNRDSYGETQYF	TGTGCCAGCACCAACAGGGATTCTTATGGAGAGACCCAGTACTTC
NA	TRBJ2-5	NA	TRBV7-2	CASSQNQETQYF	TGTGCCAGCAGCCAGAACCAAGAGACCCAGTACTTC
NA	TRBJ1-4	TRBD1	TRBV7-2	CASSFQTGWNEKLFF	TGTGCCAGCAGCTTCCAGACAGGGTGGAATGAAAAACTGTTTTTT
NA	TRBJ2-2	TRBD1	TRBV19	CASRAGTVSTGELFF	TGTGCCAGTAGGGCCGGGACAGTAAGCACCGGGGAGCTGTTTTTT
NA	TRBJ2-3	TRBD2	TRBV11-3	CASSPSRAGGPDTQYF	TGTGCCAGCAGCCCCTCACGGGCGGGAGGGCCGGATACGCAGTATTTT
many	TRBJ2-1	NA	TRBV19	CASSYGGLYNEQFF	TGTGCCAGTAGTTATGGGGGCCTATACAATGAGCAGTTCTTC
NA	TRBJ2-3	NA	TRBV9	CASSVGPVISSTDTQYF	TGTGCCAGCAGCGTAGGGCCAGTAATATCTAGCACAGATACGCAGTATTTT
NA	TRBJ1-5	NA	TRBV21-1	CASSKPPPTGLSNQPQHF	TGTGCCAGCAGCAAACCCCCCCCGACAGGTCTTAGCAATCAGCCCCAGCATTTT
NA	TRBJ1-1	NA	TRBV29-1	CSVGGRVFTEAFF	TGCAGCGTTGGGGGCAGGGTGTTCACTGAAGCTTTCTTT
once	TRBJ1-2	NA	TRBV14	CASSHGPTYGYTF	TGTGCCAGCAGCCATGGGCCAACGTATGGCTACACCTTC
NA	TRBJ2-1	NA	TRBV24-1	CATSDLGLTNEQFF	TGTGCCACCAGTGATTTGGGGCTAACTAATGAGCAGTTCTTC
NA	TRBJ1-6	TRBD1	TRBV5-1	CASSLRDSGNNSPLHF	TGCGCCAGCAGCTTACGGGACAGTGGGAATAATTCACCCCTCCACTTT
NA	TRBJ2-7	TRBD1	TRBV11-2	CASSSPSGTGGYEQYF	TGTGCCAGCAGCTCGCCCTCCGGGACAGGGGGGTACGAGCAGTACTTC
NA	TRBJ1-1	NA	TRBV29-1	CSGREGNTEAFF	TGCAGCGGGAGGGAGGGGAACACTGAAGCTTTCTTT
NA	TRBJ2-1	TRBD2	TRBV7-2	CASNRGGSYNEQFF	TGTGCCAGTAACCGGGGGGGGTCCTACAATGAGCAGTTCTTC
few	TRBJ2-7	NA	TRBV5-1	CASSLGQGGYEQYF	TGCGCCAGCAGCTTGGGACAGGGAGGCTACGAGCAGTACTTC
once	TRBJ2-5	TRBD2	TRBV15	CATSRGLAGPGGETQYF	TGTGCCACCAGCAGAGGGCTAGCGGGCCCCGGGGGCGAGACCCAGTACTTC
NA	TRBJ2-1	NA	TRBV11-2	CASSLDSHYNEQFF	TGTGCCAGCAGCTTAGATTCCCACTACAATGAGCAGTTCTTC
NA	TRBJ2-7	TRBD1	TRBV2	CASKDRGVEQYF	TGTGCCAGCAAGGACAGGGGCGTCGAGCAGTACTTC
NA	TRBJ1-1	TRBD1	TRBV10-3	CAISESRRGRDTEAFF	TGTGCCATCAGTGAGTCGAGGAGGGGGCGGGACACTGAAGCTTTCTTT
NA	TRBJ1-5	TRBD1	TRBV25-1	CASSEGFPTGINQPQHF	TGTGCCAGCAGCGAAGGGTTCCCGACAGGGATCAATCAGCCCCAGCATTTT
NA	TRBJ1-1	NA	TRBV10-1	CASSESTGGNTEAFF	TGCGCCAGCAGTGAGTCAACGGGGGGCAACACTGAAGCTTTCTTT
NA	TRBJ1-5	NA	TRBV30	CAWSVSRQVNQPQHF	TGTGCCTGGAGTGTATCAAGGCAGGTTAATCAGCCCCAGCATTTT
NA	TRBJ1-2	NA	TRBV4-2	CASSQDLRNYGYTF	TGTGCCAGCAGCCAAGATTTGAGGAACTATGGCTACACCTTC
NA	TRBJ2-6	TRBD1	TRBV7-2	CASLLREGAGGANVLTF	TGTGCCAGCCTACTGAGAGAGGGGGCTGGTGGGGCCAACGTCCTGACTTTC
NA	TRBJ2-5	NA	TRBV3-1/TRBV3-2	CASSQDRSAGGRGETQYF	TGTGCCAGCAGCCAAGATCGATCGGCTGGAGGCCGGGGAGAGACCCAGTACTTC
NA	TRBJ1-6	TRBD1	TRBV19	CASSMGTGGLPYVPLHF	TGTGCCAGTAGTATGGGGACAGGGGGTTTGCCCTACGTGCCCCTCCACTTT
NA	TRBJ1-6	NA	TRBV2	CASSDQGYSPLHF	TGTGCCAGCAGTGACCAGGGGTATTCACCCCTCCACTTT
NA	TRBJ2-3	NA	TRBV11-2	CASSSTGTDTQYF	TGTGCCAGCAGCTCGACAGGCACAGATACGCAGTATTTT
NA	TRBJ1-1	NA	TRBV15	CATSRDGRTEAFF	TGTGCCACCAGCAGAGATGGGAGAACTGAAGCTTTCTTT
NA	TRBJ2-1	TRBD1	TRBV28	CASSLGGQAKFF	TGTGCCAGCAGTTTAGGGGGACAGGCGAAGTTCTTC
NA	TRBJ1-1	NA	TRBV12-5	CASGDSGAEAFF	TGTGCTAGTGGTGATTCAGGGGCTGAAGCTTTCTTT
few	TRBJ2-2	NA	TRBV2	CASRQGVSGELFF	TGTGCCAGCCGCCAAGGGGTTTCCGGGGAGCTGTTTTTT
NA	TRBJ1-1	NA	TRBV6-5	CASSYPNSGNTEAFF	TGTGCCAGCAGTTACCCGAATTCGGGGAACACTGAAGCTTTCTTT
NA	TRBJ1-2	TRBD1	TRBV2	CASIRVQGGYGYTF	TGTGCCAGCATTCGAGTACAGGGGGGCTATGGCTACACCTTC
NA	TRBJ1-2	NA	TRBV27	CASSLYRANYGYTF	TGTGCCAGCAGTTTATACCGAGCTAACTATGGCTACACCTTC
few	TRBJ2-5	NA	TRBV28	CASSPQRRQETQYF	TGTGCCAGCAGTCCCCAGCGGAGGCAAGAGACCCAGTACTTC
NA	TRBJ2-2	NA	TRBV2	CASSEAPRSTSKGRELFF	TGTGCCAGCAGTGAAGCGCCCAGGAGTACTAGCAAGGGTCGGGAGCTGTTTTTT
NA	TRBJ2-7	NA	TRBV28	CASSLRGEQYF	TGTGCCAGCAGTCTGCGGGGCGAGCAGTACTTC